These T cell receptor beta chains were read from a single sample in a study of blood T cells in healthy people across ages. A single record per CDR3 protein comes from TCRdb applying MiXCR to the 5' RACE reads. This table holds about 1.4 million distinct CDR3 sequences, approximately 60% found once. Sequences were obtained from blood. The origin of the receptors is a man between 18 and 29 years old in good health. The CDR3 runs from the conserved cysteine through the conserved F or W. D genes are given only for firm matches. Part of the rows lack a size; the others show once, few, many or a class for expanded clones.

TRBV6-1,TRBJ1-2,-,-,CASSEAPGGGYGYTF,TGTGCCAGCAGTGAAGCGCCAGGTGGGGGGTATGGCTACACCTTC
TRBV20-1,TRBJ2-3,-,-,CSAPGGSTDTQYF,TGCAGTGCCCCCGGAGGGAGCACAGATACGCAGTATTTT
TRBV29-1,TRBJ2-1,-,TRBD1,CSVSVLDRGIGNEQFF,TGCAGCGTTTCAGTACTCGACAGGGGGATCGGGAATGAGCAGTTCTTC
TRBV4-3,TRBJ2-4,-,-,CASSQAFYGSLEQYF,TGCGCCAGCAGCCAAGCATTTTACGGATCCTTGGAGCAGTACTTC
TRBV13,TRBJ1-1,-,TRBD1,CASSASGQGHTEAFF,TGTGCCAGCAGCGCTAGCGGACAGGGACACACTGAAGCTTTCTTT
TRBV4-1,TRBJ2-3,few,TRBD2,CASSQPASGRDRDTQYF,TGCGCCAGCAGCCAACCCGCTAGCGGGAGGGATAGAGATACGCAGTATTTT
TRBV28,TRBJ2-2,-,-,CASSYPGAAVANTGELFF,TGTGCCAGCAGTTACCCGGGGGCGGCAGTTGCGAACACCGGGGAGCTGTTTTTT
TRBV5-1,TRBJ2-5,-,-,CASSPPAGASVYQETQYF,TGCGCCAGCAGCCCCCCAGCAGGGGCCTCCGTGTACCAAGAGACCCAGTACTTC
TRBV5-6,TRBJ1-2,-,-,CASSLANNYGYTF,TGTGCCAGCAGCTTGGCCAACAACTATGGCTACACCTTC
TRBV29-1,TRBJ1-1,-,-,CSVAAARDTEAFF,TGCAGCGTTGCCGCTGCCAGGGACACTGAAGCTTTCTTT
TRBV3-1,TRBJ2-7,-,-,CASSHQSSYEQYF,TGTGCCAGCAGCCATCAAAGCTCCTACGAGCAGTACTTC
TRBV20-1,TRBJ2-7,few,TRBD2,CSASRSGSYEQYF,TGCAGTGCTAGCAGAAGCGGGAGTTACGAGCAGTACTTC
TRBV7-2,TRBJ2-5,few,-,CASSFQAGSQETQYF,TGTGCCAGCAGCTTTCAAGCGGGTTCCCAAGAGACCCAGTACTTC
TRBV12-3/TRBV12-4,TRBJ2-4,many,-,CASSPGLAKNIQYF,TGTGCCAGCAGCCCAGGGTTAGCCAAAAACATTCAGTACTTC
TRBV12-3/TRBV12-4,TRBJ2-7,once,-,CASSKKGYEQYF,TGTGCCAGCAGCAAAAAGGGCTACGAGCAGTACTTC
TRBV6-6,TRBJ1-4,once,-,CASSQPGTGGEKLFF,TGTGCCAGCAGTCAACCCGGGACCGGGGGCGAAAAACTGTTTTTT